This TCR beta chain was profiled in a study of post-analysis software for immune sequencing data. There are 15 residues in the CDR3. V trimming: 7 bases; J trimming: 7 bases; junction bases outside the gene matches: 7. Unique molecular identifiers were built into the TCR beta cDNA libraries. Each CDR3 protein is one row after TCRdb ran MiXCR on the PCR reads. This sample has roughly 870,000 distinct CDR3 sequences; roughly 50% occur once, and the top ten carry over 4%. Study-level results: In patients, TRBV5-6, TRBV5-1 and TRBV20-1 belonged to several TRBV segments found more frequently than in controls.

Of note for this clonotype: Its antigen is as yet unknown.

This rearrangement joins TRBV12-3 or TRBV12-4 to TRBJ2-1; 13 bases map to TRBD2. The TCR originated in a girl aged 5-17 years with multiple sclerosis. The sample consisted of blood. The DNA for the CDR3 is TGTGCCAGCATCCTCGGGGGACTAGCGGGAAATGAGCAGTTCTTC. This sequence encodes CASILGGLAGNEQFF.